This is a list of T cell receptor beta chains from one sample in a study of blood T cell repertoires in COVID-19. Using immunoSEQ multiplex PCR, the repertoire was profiled, and TCRdb retains in-frame clones only, with some absent. The data hold a few hundred thousand clones, with over 70% observed a single time. The material sequenced was peripheral blood. Source of these receptors: a woman aged 45-60 years with acute or convalescent COVID-19. Both conserved end residues are part of each CDR3. The D gene is left open where the match is weak. Rows give clone size only sometimes, using once, few, many, or a class for an expanded clone.

v_call	j_call	d_call	clone_size	cdr3_nt	cdr3_aa
TRBV10-3	TRBJ2-2	.	.	TGTGCCATCAATACCAGAAATGCCGGGGAGCTGTTTTTT	CAINTRNAGELFF
TRBV5-1	TRBJ1-2	.	.	TGCGCCAGCACTAATGTCCTCGGTTCACCTTATGGCTACACCTTC	CASTNVLGSPYGYTF
TRBV13	TRBJ2-7	.	.	TGTGCCAGCAGCTTAAGGGTCACGGGGGAGCAGTACTTC	CASSLRVTGEQYF
TRBV19	TRBJ2-1	TRBD2	.	TGTGCCAGTAGTATAGTTAGCGGGGGACCCTACAATGAGCAGTTCTTC	CASSIVSGGPYNEQFF
TRBV6-6	TRBJ2-2	.	.	TGTGCCAGCAGTTACTCGGCAGGGAACACCGGGGAGCTGTTTTTT	CASSYSAGNTGELFF
TRBV29-1	TRBJ1-3	.	.	TGCAGCGTTGAAGATGCGGGAAGGAACACCATATATTTT	CSVEDAGRNTIYF
TRBV7-9	TRBJ2-1	TRBD2	.	TGTGCCAGCAGCTCAGGGACTAGCGGGGGTTTGTACAATGAGCAGTTCTTC	CASSSGTSGGLYNEQFF
TRBV19	TRBJ1-3	.	.	TGTGCCAGTAGTATCGGGACAATCTCTGGAAACACCATATATTTT	CASSIGTISGNTIYF
TRBV7-2	TRBJ2-2	.	.	TGTGCCATAACGCTGGCGGCGAACACCGGGGAGCTGTTTTTT	CAITLAANTGELFF
TRBV12-3/TRBV12-4	TRBJ2-5	.	.	TGTGCCAGCAGTTTTCGGAGGGTGGAGACCCAGTACTTC	CASSFRRVETQYF
TRBV30	TRBJ1-5	.	.	TGTGCCTGGAGTGACGGTCCGGATCAGCCCCAGCATTTT	CAWSDGPDQPQHF
TRBV6-5	TRBJ1-1	.	.	TGTGCCAGCAGCCTCGGACAGTCGGTCACTGAAGCTTTCTTT	CASSLGQSVTEAFF
TRBV7-9	TRBJ2-2	TRBD2	few	TGTGCCAGCAGCTTGTCAGGGAGGGGGAACACCGGGGAGCTGTTTTTT	CASSLSGRGNTGELFF
TRBV18	TRBJ2-7	.	once	TGTGCCAGCTCACCATTCGATTCTATACCCTACGAGCAGTACTTC	CASSPFDSIPYEQYF
TRBV7-2	TRBJ1-6	TRBD1	.	TGTGCCAGCAGACGACAGGGGGCGCTTTCACCCCTCCACTTT	CASRRQGALSPLHF
TRBV10-3	TRBJ2-1	.	.	TGTGCCATCAGTGTTACGGGGGGCCACTACAATGAGCAGTTCTTC	CAISVTGGHYNEQFF
TRBV5-1	TRBJ1-1	.	.	TGCGCCAGCATTCACAGGGATGAAGCTTTCTTT	CASIHRDEAFF
TRBV4-3	TRBJ2-1	TRBD2	.	TGCGCCAGCAGCCATCTAGCGGGAGATAAAAATGAGCAGTTCTTC	CASSHLAGDKNEQFF
TRBV19	TRBJ1-5	TRBD1	few	TGTGCCAGTAGTATAACAGGGGGCCGAGGGCAGCCCCAGCATTTT	CASSITGGRGQPQHF
TRBV6-6	TRBJ2-1	TRBD1	.	TGTGCCAGCAGCAAGGACAGGGGTGAGTTCGGTGAGCAGTTCTTC	CASSKDRGEFGEQFF
TRBV30	TRBJ1-3	.	.	TGTGCCTGGACCCCAAAAGGGGGTGTGGGAAACACCATATATTTT	CAWTPKGGVGNTIYF
TRBV27	TRBJ1-1	TRBD1	few	TGTGCCAGCACCGGACAGGGCAACACTGAAGCTTTCTTT	CASTGQGNTEAFF
TRBV7-6	TRBJ2-7	.	.	TGTGCCAGCAGCTTAGTCCTTAGGGGGAGGGCCAGGATCCACGAGCAGTACTTC	CASSLVLRGRARIHEQYF
TRBV19	TRBJ1-2	TRBD1	.	TGTGCCAGTAGTATAGCCGATGAGACAGGGAAAATGCCGGGGGGCTACACCTTC	CASSIADETGKMPGGYTF
TRBV7-2	TRBJ1-2	TRBD1	.	TGTGCCAGCAGCGCAGGGACAGCTAACTATGGCTACACCTTC	CASSAGTANYGYTF
TRBV2	TRBJ1-6	TRBD1	.	TGTGCCAGCAGCACTGTCGGACAGGGAAATTCACCCCTCCACTTT	CASSTVGQGNSPLHF
TRBV5-1	TRBJ1-2	.	.	TGCGCCAGCAGCACAGGGAACTATGGCTACACCTTC	CASSTGNYGYTF
TRBV19	TRBJ1-6	TRBD1	.	TGTGCCAGTTCACAGGGGGCCCGCGTCGGCTCACCCCTCCACTTT	CASSQGARVGSPLHF
TRBV4-1	TRBJ2-1	TRBD2	.	TGCGCCAGCAGCCCGCTAGCGGGGGCCTACAATGAGCAGTTCTTC	CASSPLAGAYNEQFF
TRBV10-3	TRBJ2-3	.	.	TGTGCCATCAGTGACCGGGGCAGGGGGGCAGATACGCAGTATTTT	CAISDRGRGADTQYF
TRBV5-1	TRBJ1-1	.	.	TGCGCCAGCAGCTTGTCTGGGGCGGACACTGAAGCTTTCTTT	CASSLSGADTEAFF
TRBV7-8	TRBJ2-1	.	.	TGTGCCAGCAGCCCGGACAGCAAGTATTACAATGAGCAGTTCTTC	CASSPDSKYYNEQFF
TRBV7-2	TRBJ2-7	.	.	TGTGCCAGCAGCTTAGCGGGGAGCTCCTACGAGCAGTACTTC	CASSLAGSSYEQYF
TRBV23-1	TRBJ2-5	.	.	TGCGCCAGCAGTCACCTTCCCGGACAGCAAGAGACCCAGTACTTC	CASSHLPGQQETQYF
TRBV2	TRBJ1-2	.	.	TGTGCCAGCAGGACGGGACAACTTCGTGGCTACACCTTC	CASRTGQLRGYTF
TRBV25-1	TRBJ1-5	.	.	TGTGCCAGCAGTGACTTGGGAGGGGCGAGCAATCAGCCCCAGCATTTT	CASSDLGGASNQPQHF
TRBV28	TRBJ2-2	TRBD2	few	TGTGCCAGCAGTCGAAGCGGGAGTTTCACCGGGGAGCTGTTTTTT	CASSRSGSFTGELFF
TRBV4-3	TRBJ1-2	TRBD1	.	TGCGCCAGCAACCCAGACAGGGGCTACTATGGCTACACCTTC	CASNPDRGYYGYTF
TRBV2	TRBJ2-4	.	.	TGTGCCAGCAGACTTGACGGACGGGAGAGAAAAAACATTCAGTACTTC	CASRLDGRERKNIQYF
TRBV7-9	TRBJ2-5	.	.	TGTGCCAGCAGCTTAGCGGTAGCTTTCCAAGAGACCCAGTACTTC	CASSLAVAFQETQYF
TRBV7-6	TRBJ2-1	.	.	TGTGCCAGCAGCCGTACGGGGGATCGATACAATGAGCAGTTCTTC	CASSRTGDRYNEQFF
TRBV10-1	TRBJ1-1	.	.	TGCGCCAGCAGTAGGGGACTTACTGAAGCTTTCTTT	CASSRGLTEAFF
TRBV30	TRBJ1-5	.	many	TGTGCCTGGAGTAGAGGGGGTCAGGGAGATCAGCCCCAGCATTTT	CAWSRGGQGDQPQHF
TRBV6-6	TRBJ2-2	.	.	TGTGCCAGCAGTCGCCTGACATCCGGGGAGCTGTTTTTT	CASSRLTSGELFF
TRBV10-1	TRBJ1-1	.	.	TGCGCCAGCAGTGAGTACCGAACCGGCACGCGGTGGGTAGCTTTCTTT	CASSEYRTGTRWVAFF